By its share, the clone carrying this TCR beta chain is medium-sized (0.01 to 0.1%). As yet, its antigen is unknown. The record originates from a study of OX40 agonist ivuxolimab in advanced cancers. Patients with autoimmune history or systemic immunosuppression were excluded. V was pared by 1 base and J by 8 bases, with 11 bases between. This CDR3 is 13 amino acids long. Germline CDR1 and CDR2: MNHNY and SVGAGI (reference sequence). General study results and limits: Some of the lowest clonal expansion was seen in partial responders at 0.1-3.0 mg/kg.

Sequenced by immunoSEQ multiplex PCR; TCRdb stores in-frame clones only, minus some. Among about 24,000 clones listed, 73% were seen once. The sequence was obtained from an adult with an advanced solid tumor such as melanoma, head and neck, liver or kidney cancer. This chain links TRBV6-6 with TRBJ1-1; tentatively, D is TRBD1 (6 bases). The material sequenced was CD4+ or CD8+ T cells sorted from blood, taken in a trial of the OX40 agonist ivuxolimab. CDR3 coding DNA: TGTGCCAGCAGTTACTATCCCGGGACAGAAGCTTTCTTT. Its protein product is CASSYYPGTEAFF.